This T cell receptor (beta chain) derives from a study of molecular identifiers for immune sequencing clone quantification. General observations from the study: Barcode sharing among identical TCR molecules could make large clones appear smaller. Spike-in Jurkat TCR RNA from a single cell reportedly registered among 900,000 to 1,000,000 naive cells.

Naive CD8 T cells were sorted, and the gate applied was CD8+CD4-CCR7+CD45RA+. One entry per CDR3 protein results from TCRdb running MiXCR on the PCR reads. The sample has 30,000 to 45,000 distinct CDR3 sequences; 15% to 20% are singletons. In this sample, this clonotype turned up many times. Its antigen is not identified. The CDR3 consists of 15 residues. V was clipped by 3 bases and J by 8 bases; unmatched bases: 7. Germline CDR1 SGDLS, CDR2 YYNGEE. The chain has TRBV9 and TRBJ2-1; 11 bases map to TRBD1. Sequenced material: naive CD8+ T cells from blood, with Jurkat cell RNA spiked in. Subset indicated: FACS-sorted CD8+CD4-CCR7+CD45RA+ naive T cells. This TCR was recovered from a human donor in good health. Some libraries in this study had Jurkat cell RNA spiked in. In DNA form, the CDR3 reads TGTGCCAGCAGCGCTACCGGGACAGGGGGTCATGAGCAGTTCTTC. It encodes CASSATGTGGHEQFF.